Listed below are T cell receptor beta chains from one sample, sequenced in a study of shared clonotypes between healthy human individuals. The protocol was immunoSEQ multiplex PCR, while the TCRdb copy is restricted to in-frame clones and leaves out a portion. Among roughly 1,800,000 clones listed, around 96% were seen once. The specimen was naive CD8+ T cells sorted from blood. These receptors were collected from a man between 18 and 29 years old in good health. Both conserved end residues are trimmed from each CDR3.

v_call,j_call,cdr3_aa
TRBV7-7,TRBJ2-7,ASSLANSYEQY
TRBV13,TRBJ2-3,ASGRRTDTQY
TRBV19,TRBJ2-7,ASSERGGFTYEQY
TRBV10-1,TRBJ2-1,ASSTGTGVYNEQF
TRBV6-6,TRBJ2-7,ASKRITVPFEQY
TRBV10-1,TRBJ2-3,ASITDSTDTQY
TRBV27,TRBJ1-4,ASSLGPGAPNEKLF
TRBV4-1,TRBJ2-7,ASSQESGAPYEQY
TRBV5-6,TRBJ2-5,ASSSQLQETQY
TRBV10-3,TRBJ2-7,AISEAAGGPEYEQY
TRBV7-9,TRBJ2-7,ASSPLAGGPSNEQY
TRBV6-4,TRBJ2-7,ASSDGNEQY
TRBV4-1,TRBJ2-1,ASSLPGLEYNEQF
TRBV4-3,TRBJ2-5,ASSQERKRQGQETQY
TRBV4-3,TRBJ2-7,ASSLGTGAREQY
TRBV20-1,TRBJ2-7,SAPDDYEQY
TRBV9,TRBJ2-7,ASSVFGTSYEQY
TRBV19,TRBJ2-7,ASSTHGDYEQY
TRBV4-1,TRBJ2-1,ASSQVSGGLDYNEQF
TRBV2,TRBJ1-4,ASRKTAEVPNEKLF
TRBV6-6,TRBJ2-1,ASSDTGTEQF
TRBV10-3,TRBJ2-2,ATGGGTGELF
TRBV9,TRBJ2-7,ASSEGLAGAYEQY
TRBV9,TRBJ2-1,ASSATDLTSSYNEQF
TRBV6-6,TRBJ2-7,AGSGRQDRYEQY